This is a list of T cell receptor beta chains from one sample in a study of beta chain features in type 1 diabetes. TCRdb keeps only in-frame clones here, not all; method: immunoSEQ multiplex PCR. The table lists about 160,000 clones, over 6% of them singletons. Sequenced material: central memory CD4+ T cells from blood. The receptors originated from a man aged 18 to 30 with type 1 diabetes. The conserved cysteine and the conserved F or W are not part of the CDR3 here. Size tells how often a clone was seen (once, few, many) or the class of an expanded clone, and some rows leave it out.

V gene	clone size	J gene	CDR3 protein
TRBV29-1	many	TRBJ1-1	SVDPGQRAF
TRBV6-5	few	TRBJ2-1	ASSRSSGRVTEQF
TRBV27	-	TRBJ1-6	ASSPRDSHGSLH
TRBV7-2	many	TRBJ2-6	ASSFGGAGANVLT
TRBV11-2	-	TRBJ2-1	ASSLGLAGASSYNEQF
TRBV9	-	TRBJ1-1	ASSTQQDTEAF
TRBV28	-	TRBJ1-2	ASSLGLSNYGYT
TRBV6-5	few	TRBJ1-6	ASRRQGDNSPLH
TRBV9	-	TRBJ2-5	ASSVGVQGTRETQY
TRBV18	few	TRBJ2-7	ASSLAGTYEQY
TRBV7-8	many	TRBJ2-1	ASSLFFSNEQF
TRBV14	-	TRBJ1-5	ASSQLLTGGYYSNQPQH
TRBV9	-	TRBJ2-3	ASSVDYREMDTQY
TRBV16	few	TRBJ1-2	ASSPGGSYGYT
TRBV13	-	TRBJ1-5	ASSLGRSNQPQH
TRBV11-2	-	TRBJ2-4	ASSLVGQGPRY
TRBV27	-	TRBJ2-7	ASSSLRQTYEQY
TRBV6-6	few	TRBJ2-7	ASSYSGTGPSYEQY
TRBV2	few	TRBJ2-7	ASITRQGPSYEQY
TRBV5-4	-	TRBJ1-2	ASSLRLGGFNYGYT
TRBV6-5	-	TRBJ2-5	ASSLTWGTEETQY
TRBV5-1	-	TRBJ1-1	ASSLKDTNTEAF
TRBV28	few	TRBJ2-3	ASSRTSGVADTQY
TRBV4-2	few	TRBJ1-2	ASSQGGQGVGLGYT
TRBV9	few	TRBJ1-6	ASSGGGPSYNSPLH
TRBV5-4	few	TRBJ2-2	ASSLDRGGELF
TRBV6-5	few	TRBJ1-2	ASRLGQGVYGYT
TRBV30	-	TRBJ1-3	AWSRAPGGTIY
TRBV18	few	TRBJ2-7	ASSPPMEAHEQY
TRBV5-1	-	TRBJ2-2	ASSLMSSGVPTGELF
TRBV6-6	-	TRBJ2-5	ASSLPGRGETQY
TRBV6-6	few	TRBJ2-3	ASSYAGGGSDTQY
TRBV7-2	-	TRBJ1-1	ASSFGTDYNEAF